In its sample, the clone carrying this T cell receptor beta chain was seen a few times. The antigen remains undetermined. The repertoire came from unfractionated whole blood and reflected all unsorted peripheral T cells. The data were obtained in a study of HIV-infected patients and healthy controls. Whole-study findings and limits: Mean usage of eight alpha and eight beta V genes differed significantly in HIV-infected patients versus controls. Healthy control repertoires had roughly threefold more distinct CDR3s than untreated HIV+ repertoires, and higher Shannon diversity.

CDR1 MDHEN and CDR2 SYDVKM come from the germline V gene. The CDR3 contains 15 residues. With 8 bases removed from V and 4 bases from J, the gap between germline ends came to 20 bases. Approximately 510 ng RNA was reverse transcribed with alpha and beta constant-region primers. Separate chain-specific third strand synthesis with multiplexing indices produced the alpha and beta libraries. TCRdb reprocessed the 5' RACE reads via MiXCR and lists one record per CDR3 protein. The data contain 10,000 to 15,000 distinct CDR3 sequences, roughly a tenth of them singletons. This receptor was taken from an adult in good health. Specimen: blood. The V gene is TRBV28, the J gene TRBJ1-2; weak D call: TRBD1 (5 bases). The CDR3 region has the DNA TGTGCCAGCTCCCCCGGGGCACGACTACTCTATGGCTACACCTTC. Its translation: CASSPGARLLYGYTF.